This TCR beta chain is drawn from a study of blood T cell repertoires in COVID-19. Study-level information: Samples taken during acute and convalescent COVID-19 were collected in the United States, Italy and Spain. Sample material is recorded as cDNA or gDNA derived from T cells, B-cell-depleted T cells, or PBMCs.

V was pared by 5 bases and J by 8 bases, with 15 bases between. The length of the CDR3 is 13 residues. The germline gives CDR1 SGHVS, CDR2 FQNEAQ. Original methodology: Amplification from reference gene primers served as the basis for estimated nucleated cell counts. The assay was immunoSEQ multiplex PCR, and TCRdb's table has in-frame clones only and misses some. V and J calls and clone size come straight from that table; D and trimming were deduced from the DNA. The table shows about 150,000 clones, with approximately 81% occurring only once. Material for sequencing was peripheral blood. The sequence was obtained from a woman in her sixties or seventies with COVID-19, enrolled during active disease. The genes are TRBV7-8 and TRBJ1-2; D remains ambiguous. The CDR3 protein is CASSLREKGGYTF. CDR3 sequence (DNA): TGTGCCAGCAGCCTTAGGGAGAAAGGAGGCTACACCTTC.